This entry describes one T cell receptor (beta chain). Its target is not known. Sequence at one end of the junction differs from germline and may be a read error. There are 12 residues in the CDR3. Germline-derived CDR1 and CDR2 are KGHSH and LQKENI. Around 100 mL of blood, on average, came from one heparinised draw per donor. CD4+ naive, central memory, regulatory and stem cell-like memory subsets were isolated by sorting on CD45RO/CCR7/CD25/CD127/CD95/CD27. Purities in excess of 95% were seen in all sorted populations. Every bit of the isolated RNA underwent reverse transcription, so sequencing read expressed TCRB transcripts. Data came from immunoSEQ multiplex PCR; TCRdb stores just in-frame clones and leaves some out. This table holds about 140,000 clones, about a tenth found once. The data belong to a study of beta chain features in type 1 diabetes. Notes on the study in general: In comparison with healthy donors, patients had naive, central memory and Treg TCRB repertoires that appeared more similar.

This chain joins TRBV18 and TRBJ1-1; D call uncertain. This TCR came from a woman in her forties in good health. The sequencing sample was made of central memory CD4+ T cells from blood. The CDR3 spells CASSPPSGGSTF. The CDR3 DNA is TGTGCCAGCTCACCACCCAGCGGAGGGTCGACCTTT.